Listed here are 14 T cell receptor beta chains from one sample, sequenced in a study of Graves' ophthalmopathy and Graves' hyperthyroidism. For repertoire sequencing, the TCR beta CDR3 regions were amplified from RNA transcripts. An initial RT-PCR round employing HTBI primers preceded a second-round multiplex PCR. TCRdb used MiXCR to reprocess the multiplex PCR reads, holding one entry per CDR3 protein. The data contain approximately 640,000 distinct CDR3 sequences, about two fifths of them singletons. The sequenced sample was peripheral blood. Receptors originate from an adult man with Graves' ophthalmopathy.

The table lists this clonotype with a few counts. This rearrangement joins TRBV30 to TRBJ2-7; D gene ambiguous. Per the germline V gene, CDR1 is GTSNPN and CDR2 is SVGIG (reference sequence). V dropped 4 bases and J dropped 1 base, with 8 bases sitting between them. This CDR3 has 12 residues. CDR3 sequence: CAWIPSSYEQYF. The DNA for the CDR3 is TGTGCCTGGATTCCCTCTTCCTACGAGCAGTACTTC.

This clonotype appeared many times. This chain uses TRBV7-8 with TRBJ1-1; TRBD1 might be the D (5 bases). CDR1 is SGHVS, CDR2 FQNEAQ, per germline. The germline V and J ends were trimmed by 6 bases and 1 base, with 12 bases remaining between them. This CDR3 spans 14 amino acids. CDR3 protein: CASRPRGWNTEAFF. CDR3 DNA: TGTGCCAGCAGACCCCGGGGGTGGAACACTGAAGCTTTCTTT.

This clonotype was seen many times. The rearrangement joins TRBV12-3 or TRBV12-4 to TRBJ1-6; TRBD1 matches 11 bases. The V gene end was trimmed by 6 bases and the J gene end by 8 bases; junction bases not matched to a gene: 6. The CDR3 loop spans 15 amino acids. CDR3 in amino acids: CASSPKGQGDSPLHF. The CDR3 DNA reads TGTGCCAGCAGCCCAAAGGGACAGGGGGATTCACCCCTCCACTTT.

There are many counts of this clonotype. This chain connects TRBV7-8 to TRBJ1-3; no reliable D call. The V gene's germline CDR1 is SGHVS and CDR2 FQNEAQ. Trimming removed 1 base from V and 2 bases from J, with 9 bases in between. CDR3 size: 15 residues. The CDR3 sequence is CASSLGIGTGNTIYF. CDR3 sequence (DNA): TGTGCCAGCAGCTTAGGGATAGGAACTGGAAACACCATATATTTT.

This clonotype was seen a few times. The chain joins TRBV10-3 to TRBJ2-2; 9 positions agree with TRBD2. The CDR3 has 18 amino acids. V gave up 10 bases and J gave up 0 bases; unmatched junction bases: 15. The V gene's germline CDR1 is ENHRY and CDR2 SYGVKD. This CDR3 reads CASSQEASGVANTGELFF. The CDR3 DNA follows: TGTGCCAGCAGCCAAGAGGCTAGCGGGGTCGCGAACACCGGGGAGCTGTTTTTT.

This clonotype showed up just a few times. One junction end disagrees with the germline gene, perhaps due to a read error. The chain joins TRBV6-2 or TRBV6-3 to TRBJ1-6; perhaps TRBD1 as D (6 bases). Germline CDR1 reads MNHEY; CDR2 reads SVGEGT. This CDR3 has 15 residues. The CDR3 coding sequence is TGTGCCATCAGTGAAATGGGGACATCCAATTCACCCCTCCACTTT. It translates to CAISEMGTSNSPLHF.

This clonotype has at least ten counts. The chain has TRBV6-6 and TRBJ1-4; D is unclear. The germline V and J ends were trimmed by 6 bases and 5 bases, with 4 bases remaining between them. The CDR3 length is 11 residues. CDR1 is MNHNY and CDR2 is SVGAGI in the germline V gene (reference sequence). DNA for the CDR3: TGTGCCAGCAGACGGAATGAAAAACTGTTTTTT. Residues: CASRRNEKLFF.

The table lists this clonotype with a few counts. CDR3: CASSYGRANTEAFF. The CDR3 DNA reads as TGTGCCAGCAGTTACGGACGGGCAAACACTGAAGCTTTCTTT. J is TRBJ1-1 and V is TRBV6-5; D not certain. This CDR3 contains 14 residues. V was cut by 2 bases and J by 2 bases, with 9 bases left in between. The germline CDR1 and CDR2 sequences are MNHEY and SVGAGI.

About this clonotype: One base away lies a much larger clone, so this may be a sequencing read error. V and J are TRBV20-1 and TRBJ1-2; D remains unclear. The germline V and J ends were trimmed by 5 bases and 0 bases, with 16 bases remaining between them. Per germline, CDR1 DFQATT and CDR2 SNEGSKA (reference sequence). CDR3 length: 15 residues. The CDR3 sequence is CSAWEGVKANYGYTF. CDR3 coding DNA: TGCAGTGCTTGGGAGGGAGTAAAAGCTAACTATGGCTACACCTTC.

To note about this clonotype: At one end the junction does not follow the germline gene, possibly because of a read error. The chain links TRBV10-3 to TRBJ1-6; possibly TRBD1 for D (6 bases). There are 17 residues in the CDR3. Germline V gene sequence: CDR1 ENHRY, CDR2 SYGVKD. CDR3 residues: CASSRRAVGAPNSPLHF. In DNA, the CDR3 is TGTGCCAGCAGTCGCCGAGCAGTGGGGGCGCCTAATTCACCCCTCCACTTT.

The J gene is TRBJ2-2, the V gene TRBV6-6, with TRBD2 matching over 10 bases. Germline V gene lookup returns CDR1 MNHNY and CDR2 SVGAGI (reference sequence). The CDR3 runs 17 residues. Trimming took 5 bases from V and 4 from J; bases not matched to a gene: 10. In DNA form, the CDR3 reads TGTGCCAGCAGTGTGTTAGCGGGGGGAGAGGTCACCGGGGAGCTGTTTTTT. Translation: CASSVLAGGEVTGELFF.

V gene TRBV29-1 combines with J gene TRBJ1-6; no clear D. Germline CDR1 and CDR2: SQVTM and ANQGSEA. This CDR3 has 13 residues. Trimming cost V 4 bases and J 6 bases, with 10 bases left between them. The CDR3, as DNA: TGCAGCGTTGGCATGGCCGGTAATTCACCCCTCCACTTT. Translating it yields CSVGMAGNSPLHF. Using reference TRBV29-1 and TRBJ1-6 for the parts outside the CDR3, the full variable domain is SAVISQKPSRDICQRGTSLTIQCQVDSQVTMMFWYRQQPGQSLTLIATANQGSEATYESGFVIDKFPISRPNLTFSTLTVSNMSPEDSSIYLCSVGMAGNSPLHFGNGTRLTVT.

CDR3 amino acids: CSAPGDRAGELFF. In DNA form, the CDR3 reads TGCAGTGCTCCAGGGGACAGGGCTGGGGAGCTGTTTTTT. V and J are TRBV20-1 and TRBJ2-2; 9 bases map to TRBD1. The CDR3 has 13 amino acids. V was clipped by 5 bases and J by 8 bases; unmatched bases: 6. The germline V gene has CDR1 DFQATT and CDR2 SNEGSKA (reference sequence).

V is TRBV7-9 and J is TRBJ2-7; D remains unclear. Germline V gene data show CDR1 as SEHNR and CDR2 as FQNEAQ (reference sequence). The CDR3 runs 13 residues. Between the trimmed V and J ends, which lost 9 bases and 6 bases, there was a span of 18 bases. The CDR3, as DNA: TGTGCCAGTAGTACAGATCGAAGCTTCGAGCAGTACTTC. It encodes CASSTDRSFEQYF.